One and the same sample provided the 26 T cell receptor beta chains below, sequenced in a study of shared clonotypes between healthy human individuals. Here immunoSEQ multiplex PCR was the method, and the copy in TCRdb shows in-frame clones only, minus some. The sample has roughly 500,000 clones, roughly 95% seen once. Sequencing used naive CD4+ T cells sorted from blood. Subset given: CD45RA+ positively selected. Receptors were obtained from a young woman in good health.

V and J are TRBV28 and TRBJ2-5, with D tentatively TRBD1 (8 bases). CDR3 size: 16 residues. Trimming stripped 3 bases from V and 4 bases from J, with 18 bases between. CDR1 is MDHEN, CDR2 SYDVKM, per germline. The DNA of the CDR3 is TGTGCCAGCAGTTTCGGGGGGTGGACAGGGATAGAGACCCAGTACTTC. This translates into CASSFGGWTGIETQYF.

This chain uses TRBV28 with TRBJ1-2; D not certain. CDR1 is MDHEN and CDR2 is SYDVKM in the germline V gene. Trimming pared 6 bases from V and 5 bases from J, leaving 10 bases between. The CDR3 runs 12 residues. Here the CDR3 reads CASRDGTYGYTF. As DNA, the CDR3 is TGTGCCAGCAGGGACGGCACATATGGCTACACCTTC.

Regarding this clone: Mismatch with germline at one junction end may stem from a read error. This sequence joins TRBV30 and TRBJ1-2; TRBD1 agrees at 7 bases. The CDR3 totals 14 residues. Germline CDR1 is GTSNPN and CDR2 is SVGIG (reference sequence). The CDR3 is CAWSETGFNDGYTF. The DNA of the CDR3 is TGTGCCTGGAGTGAGACAGGGTTTAACGATGGCTACACCTTC. The entire variable domain, with the rest obtained from reference TRBV30 and TRBJ1-2, is as follows: SQTIHQWPATLVQPVGSPLSLECTVEGTSNPNLYWYRQAAGRGLQLLFYSVGIGQISSEVPQNLSASRPQDRQFILSSKKLLLSDSGFYLCAWSETGFNDGYTFGSGTRLTVV.

The CDR3 is CSVLITRAEFNEQFF. DNA for the CDR3: TGCAGCGTCTTAATAACTAGGGCCGAATTCAATGAGCAGTTCTTC. The chain has TRBV29-1 and TRBJ2-1, with D maybe TRBD2 (5 bases). The CDR3 is made up of 15 amino acids. CDR1 and CDR2 from the germline V gene are SQVTM and ANQGSEA. V lost 6 bases and J 6 bases, leaving 21 bases between the germline ends.

The chain couples TRBV15 to TRBJ2-6; 10 bases line up with TRBD1. Germline V gene data show CDR1 as LNHNV and CDR2 as YYDKDF (reference sequence). CDR3 size: 17 residues. J gave up 1 base and V 2 bases, and 2 bases lay outside the gene matches. The DNA for the CDR3 is TGTGCCACCAGCAGACGACAGGGGGCATCTGGGGCCAACGTCCTGACTTTC. Translating it yields CATSRRQGASGANVLTF.

The V gene is TRBV28, the J gene TRBJ1-1; perhaps TRBD1 as D (5 bases). Trimming removed 5 bases from V and 1 base from J, with 8 bases in between. The CDR3 loop spans 13 amino acids. Germline V gives CDR1 MDHEN, CDR2 SYDVKM. The CDR3 region has the DNA TGTGCCAGCAGTACGGACAAGAACACTGAAGCTTTCTTT. Protein: CASSTDKNTEAFF.

The chain uses TRBV28 and TRBJ1-4; a possible D gene is TRBD1 (5 bases). The germline V gene encodes CDR1 MDHEN and CDR2 SYDVKM. V was clipped by 6 bases and J by 8 bases, with 22 bases between them. The CDR3 has 16 amino acids. The CDR3 protein is CASRDTGRALGEKLFF. The CDR3 DNA reads as TGTGCCAGCAGGGATACGGGGCGAGCATTAGGAGAAAAACTGTTTTTT.

V gene TRBV6-4 combines with J gene TRBJ2-7; no firm D call. Germline lookup yields CDR1 MRHNA and CDR2 SNTAGT. The CDR3 spans 16 residues. V dropped 4 bases and J dropped 9 bases, with 25 bases sitting between them. The CDR3 protein is CASSAPRTETLRWQYF. In nucleotides, the CDR3 is TGTGCCAGCAGTGCACCCCGGACGGAGACCCTACGATGGCAGTACTTC.

The chain employs TRBV19 and TRBJ2-7, with 11 bases that match TRBD2. Germline V lookup: CDR1 LNHDA, CDR2 SQIVND (reference sequence). The CDR3 has 17 residues. V lost 2 bases to trimming and J lost 2 bases; unmatched junction nucleotides: 8. The CDR3, as DNA: TGTGCCAGTAGTATATACCACGGGACTAGCGGTGCCTACGAGCAGTACTTC. Its protein is CASSIYHGTSGAYEQYF.

This clone occurred once. This chain joins TRBV11-3 and TRBJ1-3, with D perhaps TRBD1 (5 bases). V was pared by 3 bases and J by 0 bases, with 12 bases between. Germline CDR1 reads SGHNT; CDR2 reads YENEEA. This CDR3 comprises 16 residues. The CDR3 DNA reads as TGTGCCAGCAGCTTGGGGCTAGCAGACTCTGGAAACACCATATATTTT. It is translated as CASSLGLADSGNTIYF.

The chain links TRBV30 to TRBJ2-4; no definite D call. Between the trimmed V and J ends, which lost 0 bases and 0 bases, there was a span of 15 bases. The V gene's germline CDR1 is GTSNPN and CDR2 SVGIG (reference sequence). The CDR3 loop spans 17 amino acids. The CDR3 loop reads CAWSVRAGKVAKNIQYF. The CDR3 nucleotides read TGTGCCTGGAGTGTACGGGCAGGAAAGGTAGCCAAAAACATTCAGTACTTC.

The V call is TRBV19, the J call TRBJ1-1; possibly TRBD1 for D (6 bases). CDR1 is LNHDA, CDR2 SQIVND, per germline (reference sequence). V was clipped by 3 bases and J by 1 base, with 18 bases between them. The CDR3 contains 17 residues. CDR3 loop: CASSMIRPLQGNTEAFF. The DNA of the CDR3 is TGTGCCAGTAGTATGATCCGGCCCTTACAGGGGAACACTGAAGCTTTCTTT.

The CDR3 sequence is CASTLGLSTDTQYF. For the CDR3, the DNA is TGCGCCAGCACCCTGGGCCTTAGCACAGATACGCAGTATTTT. The V gene is TRBV5-1, the J gene TRBJ2-3; D uncertain. Deletions cut 6 bases from V and 0 bases from J, with 11 bases between. CDR3 length: 14 residues. Germline assignment: CDR1 SGHRS and CDR2 YFSETQ.

This chain uses TRBV6-5 with TRBJ2-7, with TRBD1 identical over 7 bases. V lost 5 bases, J lost 3 bases, and 7 bases stayed unmatched. CDR1 is MNHEY and CDR2 is SVGAGI in the germline V gene. CDR3 size: 14 residues. The DNA of the CDR3 is TGTGCCAGCAGTGACAGGACAGGAAACTACGAGCAGTACTTC. It codes for CASSDRTGNYEQYF.

The V call is TRBV6-1, the J call TRBJ1-2; TRBD1 matches at 10 bases. This CDR3 comprises 15 residues. Losses at the gene ends were 8 bases for V and 4 bases for J; bases not matched to a gene: 10. Per the germline V gene, CDR1 is MNHNS and CDR2 is SASEGT. CDR3 bases: TGTGCCAGCGGGACAGGGGTTTGGGGTGGCTATGGCTACACCTTC. Its translation: CASGTGVWGGYGYTF.

The chain employs TRBV9 and TRBJ2-6; 16 nucleotides agree with TRBD2. J gave up 4 bases and V 10 bases, and 11 bases lay outside the gene matches. The CDR3 has 18 amino acids. The germline CDR1 and CDR2 sequences are SGDLS and YYNGEE. CDR3: CAPLGTSGRAPGANVLTF. CDR3 DNA sequence: TGTGCCCCGTTGGGGACTAGCGGGAGGGCGCCCGGGGCCAACGTCCTGACTTTC. The complete variable domain, with remaining parts taken from reference TRBV9 and TRBJ2-6, reads DSGVTQTPKHLITATGQRVTLRCSPRSGDLSVYWYQQSLDQGLQFLIQYYNGEERAKGNILERFSAQQFPDLHSELNLSSLELGDSALYFCAPLGTSGRAPGANVLTFGAGSRLTVL.

In this sample, this clone turned up once. J is TRBJ1-5 and V is TRBV18, with 9 bases aligning to TRBD1. The CDR3 loop spans 16 amino acids. The germline CDR1 and CDR2 sequences are KGHSH and LQKENI. V was pared by 5 bases and J by 7 bases, with 12 bases of the junction left unmatched. This CDR3 reads CASSSSPGTGNQPQHF. CDR3 bases: TGTGCCAGCTCATCCTCTCCCGGGACAGGGAACCAGCCCCAGCATTTT.

The rearrangement joins TRBV7-9 to TRBJ2-1; D remains ambiguous. Per germline, CDR1 SEHNR and CDR2 FQNEAQ (reference sequence). The CDR3 length is 15 residues. Trimming stripped 5 bases from V and 6 bases from J, with 17 bases between. CDR3 bases: TGTGCCAGCAGCCCACGTGCCACTCTCGGCAATGAGCAGTTCTTC. As protein: CASSPRATLGNEQFF. The whole variable domain, remainder taken from reference TRBV7-9 and TRBJ2-1, is DTGVSQNPRHKITKRGQNVTFRCDPISEHNRLYWYRQTLGQGPEFLTYFQNEAQLEKSRLLSDRFSAERPKGSFSTLEIQRTEQGDSAMYLCASSPRATLGNEQFFGPGTRLTVL.

The chain carries TRBV6-1 and TRBJ1-5; D is unclear. Looked up from germline, CDR1 is MNHNS and CDR2 is SASEGT. CDR3 length: 14 residues. V was trimmed by 3 bases and J by 5 bases, leaving 11 bases between them. CDR3 in amino acids: CASSDGRQYQPQHF. The DNA for the CDR3 is TGTGCCAGCAGTGACGGGCGGCAGTATCAGCCCCAGCATTTT.

The chain employs TRBV10-3 and TRBJ2-5, with D possibly matching TRBD2 (6 bases). The J call could be wrong; TRBJ2-7 is a better fit for the DNA end. The CDR3 is 15 amino acids. Germline V CDR1 and CDR2: ENHRY, SYGVKD. The CDR3 nucleotides are TGTGCCATCAGTGCTGGCGGGACTGAGGCCTACGAGCAGTACTTC. Protein sequence: CAISAGGTEAYEQYF.

This rearrangement joins TRBV30 to TRBJ2-1, with TRBD2 matching 9 bases. The CDR3 totals 16 residues. The J segment lost 0 bases and the V segment lost 7 bases, leaving 10 bases of the junction unmatched. In germline, CDR1 is GTSNPN, CDR2 SVGIG (reference sequence). The CDR3 nucleotides are TGTGCCTTGAGGACTAGCGTTCTCAACTCCTACAATGAGCAGTTCTTC. Translation: CALRTSVLNSYNEQFF.

The chain carries TRBV5-1 and TRBJ2-5; D is uncertain. Germline-derived CDR1 and CDR2 are SGHRS and YFSETQ. CDR3 length equals 13 residues. With 1 base removed from V and 5 bases from J, the gap between germline ends came to 9 bases. The CDR3 coding sequence is TGCGCCAGCAGCTTGTCAATCGGGGAGACCCAGTACTTC. Encoded protein: CASSLSIGETQYF.

This chain links TRBV30 with TRBJ2-2, with TRBD2 matching over 7 bases. V trimming: 4 bases; J trimming: 2 bases; junction bases outside the gene matches: 4. Germline assignment: CDR1 GTSNPN and CDR2 SVGIG (reference sequence). The CDR3 length is 14 residues. The CDR3 sequence is CAWMREINTGELFF. The CDR3 region has the DNA TGTGCCTGGATGCGGGAGATAAACACCGGGGAGCTGTTTTTT.

This clone was seen just once. The chain has TRBV5-1 and TRBJ1-4; 9 nucleotides align to TRBD1. The V gene end was trimmed by 4 bases and the J gene end by 7 bases; junction bases not matched to a gene: 5. Looked up from germline, CDR1 is SGHRS and CDR2 is YFSETQ. The CDR3 spans 14 residues. CDR3 region: CASSGGQGGEKLFF. The CDR3 bases are TGCGCCAGCAGCGGGGGACAGGGAGGTGAAAAACTGTTTTTT.

CDR3 DNA sequence: TGTGCCAGCAGTTTCCAGGGCTCCTACGAGCAGTACTTC. Its protein product is CASSFQGSYEQYF. The rearrangement links TRBV6-5 to TRBJ2-7, with a tentative D call TRBD1 (5 bases). The CDR3 runs 13 residues. The germline CDR1 and CDR2 sequences are MNHEY and SVGAGI. V was shortened by 4 bases and J by 0 bases, with 7 bases between the two germline ends.

The V and J genes are TRBV28 and TRBJ2-7; TRBD1 agrees at 10 bases. Germline CDR1 and CDR2: MDHEN and SYDVKM. The CDR3 totals 15 residues. Trimming cost V 6 bases and J 1 base; bases outside gene matches: 6. In DNA, the CDR3 is TGTGCCAGCAGCTCGCCGGGACAGGGGTCCTACGAGCAGTACTTC. It specifies CASSSPGQGSYEQYF.